The 22 T cell receptor beta chains below were found in one sample sequenced in a study of blood T cell repertoires in COVID-19. Assay: immunoSEQ multiplex PCR; the TCRdb copy retains only in-frame clones and omits some. This sample has 150,000 to 190,000 clones, with about 81% found just once. Material for sequencing was PBMCs or T cells enriched from blood (not recorded which). All receptors come from a man between 50 and 59 years old who had recovered from COVID-19.

This chain links TRBV2 with TRBJ1-6; weak D call: TRBD1 (5 bases). Germline CDR1 and CDR2: SNHLY and FYNNEI. The V gene lost 3 bases and the J gene lost 5 bases, with 11 bases spanning the gap. The CDR3 covers 15 residues. CDR3 in DNA: TGTGCCAGCAGTGACCAGGGACTGGATAATTCACCCCTCCACTTT. This codes for CASSDQGLDNSPLHF.

The chain has TRBV2 and TRBJ1-2; 7 bases match TRBD1. CDR1 is SNHLY and CDR2 is FYNNEI in the germline V gene. This CDR3 contains 13 residues. V lost 6 bases, J lost 2 bases, and 3 bases stayed unmatched. The CDR3 DNA reads TGTGCCAGCAGCGAGACAGGGAACTATGGCTACACCTTC. It encodes CASSETGNYGYTF. Complete variable domain (other parts from reference TRBV2 and TRBJ1-2): EPEVTQTPSHQVTQMGQEVILRCVPISNHLYFYWYRQILGQKVEFLVSFYNNEISEKSEIFDDQFSVERPDGSNFTLKIRSTKLEDSAMYFCASSETGNYGYTFGSGTRLTVV.

V and J are TRBV7-9 and TRBJ1-2; TRBD1 is a possible D gene (5 bases). Germline V gives CDR1 SEHNR, CDR2 FQNEAQ (reference sequence). With 4 bases removed from V and 7 bases from J, the gap between germline ends came to 10 bases. There are 12 residues in the CDR3. The CDR3, as DNA: TGTGCCAGCAGCTCGGGGGTTCTTGGCTACACCTTC. Amino acid sequence: CASSSGVLGYTF. The variable domain in full, completed from reference TRBV7-9 and TRBJ1-2, reads DTGVSQNPRHKITKRGQNVTFRCDPISEHNRLYWYRQTLGQGPEFLTYFQNEAQLEKSRLLSDRFSAERPKGSFSTLEIQRTEQGDSAMYLCASSSGVLGYTFGSGTRLTVV.

CDR3 nucleotide sequence: TGTGCCAGCAGTTTATACCGGGGGACTGAAGCTTTCTTT. This gives the protein CASSLYRGTEAFF. This chain joins TRBV12-3 or TRBV12-4 and TRBJ1-1; D is perhaps TRBD1 (5 bases). The CDR3 is 13 residues long. The ends were cut back, 2 bases at V and 5 bases at J, with 9 bases in the middle.

The chain has TRBV18 and TRBJ1-6; perhaps TRBD1 as D (6 bases). The V end lost 6 bases, the J end lost 7 bases, and 16 bases lay between the germline ends. The CDR3 runs to 15 residues. Germline V gives CDR1 KGHSH, CDR2 LQKENI. The DNA for the CDR3 is TGTGCCAGCTCTCGGGACATTACTGGAAATTCACCCCTCCACTTT. Translating it yields CASSRDITGNSPLHF. The whole variable domain, filled in from reference TRBV18 and TRBJ1-6, reads NAGVMQNPRHLVRRRGQEARLRCSPMKGHSHVYWYRQLPEEGLKFMVYLQKENIIDESGMPKERFSAEFPKEGPSILRIQQVVRGDSAAYFCASSRDITGNSPLHFGNGTRLTVT.

This chain links TRBV2 with TRBJ1-1; TRBD1 aligns across 7 bases. This CDR3 spans 15 amino acids. Germline CDR1 SNHLY, CDR2 FYNNEI. Unmatched junction bases numbered 7, after V lost 5 bases and J lost 1 base. CDR3 in amino acids: CASSQYGQANTEAFF. The CDR3 DNA reads as TGTGCCAGCAGTCAGTACGGACAGGCGAACACTGAAGCTTTCTTT.

The chain carries TRBV2 and TRBJ1-2, with a tentative D call TRBD1 (5 bases). The V end lost 9 bases, the J end lost 4 bases, and 21 bases lay between the germline ends. Looked up from germline, CDR1 is SNHLY and CDR2 is FYNNEI. The length of the CDR3 is 15 residues. CDR3 nucleotide sequence: TGTGCCAGTCGAGACTTGGAAATAACAGGCTATGGCTACACCTTC. This gives the protein CASRDLEITGYGYTF.

V and J are TRBV5-1 and TRBJ2-3, with D unclear. V dropped 4 bases and J dropped 1 base, with 10 bases sitting between them. CDR3 length: 14 residues. Per the germline V gene, CDR1 is SGHRS and CDR2 is YFSETQ. CDR3 sequence reads: CASSQTVGTDTQYF. The CDR3 DNA follows: TGCGCCAGCAGCCAAACGGTTGGCACAGATACGCAGTATTTT. Based on the CDR3 plus reference TRBV5-1 and TRBJ2-3, the full variable domain is KAGVTQTPRYLIKTRGQQVTLSCSPISGHRSVSWYQQTPGQGLQFLFEYFSETQRNKGNFPGRFSGRQFSNSRSEMNVSTLELGDSALYLCASSQTVGTDTQYFGPGTRLTVL.

There are many counts of this clone. The chain uses TRBV3-1 (or the pseudogene TRBV3-2) and TRBJ2-1; no firm D call. This CDR3 has 15 residues. V was clipped by 3 bases and J by 2 bases, with 11 bases between them. Germline values: CDR1 LGHDT, CDR2 YNNKEL (reference sequence). CDR3 coding DNA: TGTGCCAGCAGCCAGGCCCTTGTTGCCTACAATGAGCAGTTCTTC. Translated, it gives CASSQALVAYNEQFF.

This clone has just one count. This chain's CDR3 is CASSHFRVNSPLHF. In DNA, the CDR3 is TGTGCCAGCAGCCACTTCAGGGTTAATTCACCCCTCCACTTT. V is TRBV14 and J is TRBJ1-6; maybe TRBD1 (5 bases). CDR3 length: 14 residues. V was shortened by 3 bases and J by 6 bases, with 9 bases between the two germline ends. Per the germline V gene, CDR1 is SGHDN and CDR2 is FVKESK. Based on the CDR3 plus reference TRBV14 and TRBJ1-6, the full variable domain is EAGVTQFPSHSVIEKGQTVTLRCDPISGHDNLYWYRRVMGKEIKFLLHFVKESKQDESGMPNNRFLAERTGGTYSTLKVQPAELEDSGVYFCASSHFRVNSPLHFGNGTRLTVT.

This clone was observed once. The V and J genes are TRBV25-1 and TRBJ2-1; no clear D. The CDR3 is made up of 12 amino acids. The germline V gene encodes CDR1 MGHDK and CDR2 SYGVNS. With 5 bases removed from V and 8 bases from J, the gap between germline ends came to 10 bases. The CDR3 region is CASSPTYYEQFF. The CDR3 DNA is TGTGCCAGCAGTCCTACTTATTATGAGCAGTTCTTC.

This clone has more than one count but fewer than ten. The chain has TRBV5-4 and TRBJ1-4, with 9 bases fitting TRBD1. There are 14 residues in the CDR3. Germline CDR1 is SGHNT and CDR2 is YYREEE (reference sequence). The V and J ends lost 5 bases and 6 bases, in that order; junction bases with no gene match: 5. CDR3 loop: CASSQQGADEKLFF. In DNA form, the CDR3 reads TGTGCCAGCAGTCAACAGGGGGCAGATGAAAAACTGTTTTTT.

This clone appeared a few times. V is TRBV7-2 and J is TRBJ1-4; 7 bases map to TRBD1. Trimming took 5 bases from V and 7 from J; bases not matched to a gene: 4. Looked up from germline, CDR1 is SGHTA and CDR2 is FQGNSA. The CDR3 has 13 residues. This chain's CDR3 is CASSPGTAEKLFF. The CDR3 coding sequence is TGTGCCAGCAGCCCTGGGACAGCTGAAAAACTGTTTTTT.

This clone was detected only once. The V and J genes are TRBV29-1 and TRBJ2-3; 9 bases are shared with TRBD2. This CDR3 has 14 residues. After removal of 5 bases from V and 0 bases from J, the junction contained 3 bases not matched to a gene. CDR1 is SQVTM and CDR2 is ANQGSEA in the germline V gene. The CDR3 loop reads CSVSRGGSTDTQYF. DNA for the CDR3: TGCAGCGTTTCGCGGGGGGGGAGCACAGATACGCAGTATTTT.

This chain links TRBV9 with TRBJ1-1; 7 bases fit TRBD1. Unmatched junction bases numbered 5, after V lost 3 bases and J lost 0 bases. Germline assignment: CDR1 SGDLS and CDR2 YYNGEE. This CDR3 contains 15 residues. The CDR3 DNA follows: TGTGCCAGCAGCGCCCGACAGGGTATGAACACTGAAGCTTTCTTT. Translated: CASSARQGMNTEAFF.

This chain joins TRBV2 and TRBJ2-7; D perhaps matches TRBD1 (5 bases). The CDR3 consists of 15 residues. With 6 bases removed from V and 3 bases from J, the gap between germline ends came to 18 bases. The V gene's germline CDR1 is SNHLY and CDR2 FYNNEI. CDR3 sequence (DNA): TGTGCCAGCAGGGACAAGCCAACCACTATCTACGAGCAGTACTTC. Translation: CASRDKPTTIYEQYF.

The chain recombines TRBV6-5 with TRBJ2-3; TRBD1 agrees at 7 bases. CDR1 is MNHEY and CDR2 is SVGAGI in the germline V gene. V trimming: 6 bases; J trimming: 0 bases; junction bases outside the gene matches: 6. This CDR3 is built from 15 residues. CDR3 DNA: TGTGCCAGCAGCCTTAGACAGGGCAGCACAGATACGCAGTATTTT. Protein product: CASSLRQGSTDTQYF.

The chain uses TRBV7-2 and TRBJ1-2, with D uncertain. The CDR3 totals 14 residues. V was shortened by 0 bases and J by 2 bases, with 7 bases between the two germline ends. Germline values: CDR1 SGHTA, CDR2 FQGNSA. The CDR3 loop is CASSLATTNYGYTF. CDR3 sequence (DNA): TGTGCCAGCAGCTTAGCAACAACCAACTATGGCTACACCTTC.

This rearrangement joins TRBV6-5 to TRBJ1-4, with D perhaps matching TRBD1 (6 bases). Trimming pared 2 bases from V and 5 bases from J, leaving 12 bases between. CDR1 and CDR2 (germline): MNHEY, SVGAGI. This CDR3 spans 15 amino acids. CDR3 nucleotides: TGTGCCAGCAGTTACAACAGGGCATTGAATGAAAAACTGTTTTTT. Protein sequence: CASSYNRALNEKLFF.

The rearrangement uses TRBV30 and TRBJ1-6; no reliable D call. V gave up 4 bases and J gave up 3 bases, with 7 bases separating them. The CDR3 is 13 residues long. Germline assignment: CDR1 GTSNPN and CDR2 SVGIG (reference sequence). As DNA, the CDR3 is TGTGCCTGGACAGGTGGCTATAATTCACCCCTCCACTTT. Translating it yields CAWTGGYNSPLHF.

The rearrangement links TRBV12-3 or TRBV12-4 to TRBJ1-6; weak D call: TRBD1 (5 bases). The CDR3 runs to 13 residues. V was pared by 3 bases and J by 12 bases, with 12 bases between. The CDR3 here is CASSFLQAGPLHF. Written as DNA, the CDR3 is TGTGCCAGCAGTTTCCTACAGGCTGGACCCCTCCACTTT.

The V and J genes are TRBV7-6 and TRBJ2-5, with 7 bases matching TRBD1. CDR1 is SGHVS and CDR2 is FNYEAQ in the germline V gene. V trimming: 3 bases; J trimming: 4 bases; junction bases outside the gene matches: 14. The CDR3 sequence is 17 residues long. CDR3 region: CASSFEERTRGLETQYF. The CDR3, as DNA: TGTGCCAGCAGCTTTGAGGAAAGAACGAGGGGGCTAGAGACCCAGTACTTC.